The T cell receptor (beta chain) described here comes from a study of T cell changes during pregnancy in multiple sclerosis (dated by TCRdb to the late 2010s). Describing the broader study: Changes in the T cell repertoire over the course of pregnancy were examined in this study in women with multiple sclerosis.

Library preparation was by the immunoSEQ multiplex PCR assay. Not all clones reach the TCRdb copy of this immuneACCESS table, which keeps in-frame sequences only. Checked studies attribute under half of the gap to unresolved V genes and leave the rest unexplained. This sample has 39,000 or so clones in its table, and around nine tenths of those were observed once. The ten top clones hold approximately 0.36% of the sample. To note about this clone: Its antigen target is currently unknown. No base-level quality is on record; no much larger clone is a single base apart.

The starting material was CD4+ T cells from peripheral blood mononuclear cells, obtained after pregnancy. The TCR sequence derives from a female donor in good health, enrolled as a control in a pregnancy study.

The CDR3 protein is CASSLGSIFF. The DNA sequence follows: TGTGCCAGCAGCTTGGGCAGTATCTTCTTC. The sequence joins TRBV5-8 to TRBJ2-1; no D gene is confidently identified. The CDR3 runs 10 amino acids, cysteine and phenylalanine included. Only CDR3 DNA is held: 30 bases, read in frame from base 1. Sequences SGHTS (CDR1) and YDEGEE (CDR2) are obtained from the germline V gene. V is shortened by 0 bases, J by 16 bases, and the region joining them spans 8 bases. Joined to the reference TRBV5-8 and TRBJ2-1 proteins, this CDR3 gives the full variable domain: EAGVTQSPTHLIKTRGQQATLRCSPISGHTSVYWYQQALGLGLQFLLWYDEGEERNRGNFPPRFSGRQFPNYSSELNVNALELEDSALYLCASSLGSIFFGPGTRLTVL.